The source of this TCR beta chain is a study of CD8 T cells in Susac syndrome. Across the whole study: Each patient with Susac syndrome, at the time of blood draw, was therapy-naive, on corticosteroids, or on intravenous immunoglobulin alone.

The CDR3 loop spans 16 amino acids. Per the germline V gene, CDR1 is LNHNV and CDR2 is YYDKDF (reference sequence). Trimming removed 5 bases from V and 0 bases from J; junction bases left unmatched: 10. About 0.45 to 1 ug RNA was reverse transcribed with random hexamers. Across 54 Vbeta and 13 Jbeta, immunoSEQ multiplex PCR amplified TCR beta CDR3. TCRdb fed the immunoSEQ multiplex PCR reads into MiXCR, producing one record per CDR3 protein. The sample contains about 240,000 distinct CDR3 sequences, 95% to 97% of which appear only once. Patients with Susac syndrome showed fulfilment of recently defined diagnostic criteria for definite or probable disease.

The rearrangement uses TRBV15 and TRBJ2-7; 7 positions match TRBD1. The specimen sequenced was CD4+ T cells from PBMCs. This sequence originates from a human donor with Susac syndrome. CDR3 nucleotide sequence: TGTGCCACCAGCTGGGACAGACCAATTAGCTCCTACGAGCAGTACTTC. It encodes CATSWDRPISSYEQYF.